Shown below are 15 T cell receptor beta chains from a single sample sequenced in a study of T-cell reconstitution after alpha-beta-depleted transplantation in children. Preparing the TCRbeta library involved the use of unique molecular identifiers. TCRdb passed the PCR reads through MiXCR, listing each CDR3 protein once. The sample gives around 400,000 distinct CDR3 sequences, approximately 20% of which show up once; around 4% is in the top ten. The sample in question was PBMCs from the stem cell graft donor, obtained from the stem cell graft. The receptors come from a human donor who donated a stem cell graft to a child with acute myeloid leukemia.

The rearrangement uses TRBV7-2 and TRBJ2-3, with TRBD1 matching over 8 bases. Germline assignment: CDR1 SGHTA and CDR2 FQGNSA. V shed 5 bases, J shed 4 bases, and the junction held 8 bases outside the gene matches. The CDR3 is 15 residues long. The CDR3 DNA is TGTGCCAGCAGCCCGACCCCAGGGGGCTCAGATACGCAGTATTTT. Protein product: CASSPTPGGSDTQYF.

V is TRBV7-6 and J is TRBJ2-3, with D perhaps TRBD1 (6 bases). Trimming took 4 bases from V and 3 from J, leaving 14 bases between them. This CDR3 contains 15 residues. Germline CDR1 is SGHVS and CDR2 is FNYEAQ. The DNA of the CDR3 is TGTGCCAGCAGCTCGCACGGACAGTCAACAGATACGCAGTATTTT. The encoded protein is CASSSHGQSTDTQYF.

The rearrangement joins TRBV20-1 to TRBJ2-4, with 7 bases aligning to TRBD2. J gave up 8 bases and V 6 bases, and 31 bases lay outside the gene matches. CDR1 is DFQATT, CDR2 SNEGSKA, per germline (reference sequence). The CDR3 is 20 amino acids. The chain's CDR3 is CSAHGGSASDPPGQVDIQYF. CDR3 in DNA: TGCAGTGCGCACGGGGGGTCGGCGTCAGACCCTCCAGGTCAAGTAGACATTCAGTACTTC.

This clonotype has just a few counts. The CDR3 loop reads CASSFTGDLTGANVLTF. CDR3 DNA sequence: TGTGCCAGCAGTTTTACCGGCGATCTTACTGGGGCCAACGTCCTGACTTTC. The V and J genes are TRBV28 and TRBJ2-6, with no clear D. Trimming removed 3 bases from V and 2 bases from J, with 14 bases in between. CDR3 length equals 17 residues. Germline CDR1 MDHEN, CDR2 SYDVKM.

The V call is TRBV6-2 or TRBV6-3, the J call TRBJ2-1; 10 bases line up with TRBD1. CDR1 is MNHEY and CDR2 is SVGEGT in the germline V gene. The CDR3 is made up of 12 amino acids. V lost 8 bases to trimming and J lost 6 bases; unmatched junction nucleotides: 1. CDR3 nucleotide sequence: TGTGCCAGCGGGACAGGGGTCAATGAGCAGTTCTTC. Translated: CASGTGVNEQFF.

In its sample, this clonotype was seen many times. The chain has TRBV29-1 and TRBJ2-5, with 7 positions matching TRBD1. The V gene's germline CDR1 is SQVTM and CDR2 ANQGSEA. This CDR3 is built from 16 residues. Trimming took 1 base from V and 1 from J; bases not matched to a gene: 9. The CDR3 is CSVEVGPGQSQETQYF. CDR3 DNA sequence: TGCAGCGTTGAAGTAGGGCCGGGACAGAGCCAAGAGACCCAGTACTTC.

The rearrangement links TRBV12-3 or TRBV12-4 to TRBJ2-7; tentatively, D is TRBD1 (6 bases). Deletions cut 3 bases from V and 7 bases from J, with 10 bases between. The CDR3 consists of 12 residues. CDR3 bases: TGTGCCAGCAGTTTCCCTGACAGGGAGCAGTACTTC. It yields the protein CASSFPDREQYF.

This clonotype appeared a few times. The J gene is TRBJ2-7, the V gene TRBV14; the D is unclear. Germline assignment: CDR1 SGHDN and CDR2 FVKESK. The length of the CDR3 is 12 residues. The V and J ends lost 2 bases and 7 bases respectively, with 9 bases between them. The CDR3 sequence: CASSQFRREQYF. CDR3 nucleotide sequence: TGTGCCAGCAGCCAATTCCGTAGGGAGCAGTACTTC.

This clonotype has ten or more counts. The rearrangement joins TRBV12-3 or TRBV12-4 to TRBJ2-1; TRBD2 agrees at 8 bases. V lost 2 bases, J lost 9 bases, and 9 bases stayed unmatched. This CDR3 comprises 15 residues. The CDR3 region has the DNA TGTGCCAGCAGTTTAAGGTCAGCGGGAGTGGGTGAGCAGTTCTTC. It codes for CASSLRSAGVGEQFF.

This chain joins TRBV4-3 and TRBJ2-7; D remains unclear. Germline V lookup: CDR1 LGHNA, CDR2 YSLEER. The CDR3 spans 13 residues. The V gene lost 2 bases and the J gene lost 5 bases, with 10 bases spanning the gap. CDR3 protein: CASSQTRLDEQYF. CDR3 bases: TGCGCCAGCAGCCAAACCCGTCTGGACGAGCAGTACTTC.

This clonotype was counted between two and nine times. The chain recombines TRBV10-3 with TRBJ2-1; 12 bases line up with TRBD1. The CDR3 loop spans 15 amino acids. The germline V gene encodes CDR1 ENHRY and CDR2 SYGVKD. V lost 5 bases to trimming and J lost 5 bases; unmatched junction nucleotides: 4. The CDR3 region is CAISPGQGANNEQFF. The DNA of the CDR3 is TGTGCCATCAGTCCGGGACAGGGGGCTAACAATGAGCAGTTCTTC.

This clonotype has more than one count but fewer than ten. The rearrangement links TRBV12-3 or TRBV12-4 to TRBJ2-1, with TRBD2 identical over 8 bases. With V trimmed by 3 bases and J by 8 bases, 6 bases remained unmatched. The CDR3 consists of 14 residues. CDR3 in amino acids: CASSFELAVYEQFF. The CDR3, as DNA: TGTGCCAGCAGTTTTGAACTAGCGGTATATGAGCAGTTCTTC.

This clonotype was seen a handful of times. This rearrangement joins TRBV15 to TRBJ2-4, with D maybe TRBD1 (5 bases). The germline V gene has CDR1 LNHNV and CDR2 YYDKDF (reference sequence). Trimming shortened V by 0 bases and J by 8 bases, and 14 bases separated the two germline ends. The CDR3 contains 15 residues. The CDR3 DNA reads TGTGCCACCAGCAGAGATTGGCGAGGCAGGGACATTCAGTACTTC. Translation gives CATSRDWRGRDIQYF.

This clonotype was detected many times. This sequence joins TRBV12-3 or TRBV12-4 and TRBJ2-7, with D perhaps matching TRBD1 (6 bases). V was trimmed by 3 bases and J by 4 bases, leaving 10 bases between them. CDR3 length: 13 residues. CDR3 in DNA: TGTGCCAGCAGTTTCGACAGGAGGTACGAGCAGTACTTC. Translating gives CASSFDRRYEQYF.

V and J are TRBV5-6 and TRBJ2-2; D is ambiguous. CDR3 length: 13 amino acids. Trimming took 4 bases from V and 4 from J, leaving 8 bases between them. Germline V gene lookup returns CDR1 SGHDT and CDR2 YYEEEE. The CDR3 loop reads CASSKGLTGELFF. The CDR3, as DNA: TGTGCCAGCAGCAAGGGCCTCACCGGGGAGCTGTTTTTT.